The source of this T cell receptor (beta chain) is a study of blood T cell repertoires in COVID-19. About the study: Researchers got acute and convalescent COVID-19 samples from the United States, Italy and Spain. In each case, the material was cDNA or gDNA derived from T cells, B-cell-depleted T cells, or PBMCs.

As handled by the study authors: Estimation of nucleated cell counts relied on the amplification of reference gene primers. Libraries were prepared by immunoSEQ multiplex PCR; TCRdb keeps only in-frame clonotypes and omits some of them. V, J and clone size are taken as reported in that table, and D and trimming were inferred from the DNA itself. The data show about 64,000 clones, about nine tenths seen once. V was pared by 4 bases and J by 5 bases, with 1 base of the junction left unmatched. This CDR3 contains 12 residues. Germline lookup yields CDR1 SEHNR and CDR2 FQNEAQ (reference sequence). The material sequenced was peripheral blood. This receptor was taken from a man aged 50 to 59 with active COVID-19. V is TRBV7-9 and J is TRBJ2-5, with 7 bases aligning to TRBD2. The CDR3, as DNA: TGTGCCAGCAGCTCCGGGAGGGAGACCCAGTACTTC. It is translated as CASSSGRETQYF.